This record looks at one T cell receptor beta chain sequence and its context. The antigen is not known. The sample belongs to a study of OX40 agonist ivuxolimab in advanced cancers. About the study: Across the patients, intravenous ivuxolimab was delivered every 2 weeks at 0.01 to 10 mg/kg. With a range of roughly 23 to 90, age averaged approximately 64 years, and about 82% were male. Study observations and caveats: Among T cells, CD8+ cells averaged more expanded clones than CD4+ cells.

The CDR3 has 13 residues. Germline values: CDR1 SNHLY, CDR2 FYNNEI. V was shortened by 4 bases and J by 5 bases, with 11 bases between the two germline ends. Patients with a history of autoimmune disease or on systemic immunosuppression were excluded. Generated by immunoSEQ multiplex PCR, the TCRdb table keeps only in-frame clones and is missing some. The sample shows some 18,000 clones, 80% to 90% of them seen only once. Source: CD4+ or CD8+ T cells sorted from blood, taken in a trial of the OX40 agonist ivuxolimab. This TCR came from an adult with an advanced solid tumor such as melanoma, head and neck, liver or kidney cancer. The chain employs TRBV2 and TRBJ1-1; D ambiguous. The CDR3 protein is CASSAAETTEAFF. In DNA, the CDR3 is TGTGCCAGCAGTGCGGCAGAGACTACTGAAGCTTTCTTT.